The 15 T cell receptor beta chains in this list originate from one sample, sequenced in a study of T cell repertoires in cytomegalovirus infection. TCRdb fed the reads into MiXCR, producing one record per CDR3 protein. The sample includes approximately 250,000 distinct CDR3 sequences, approximately 9% of them seen just once. Sample: PBMCs. These receptors all come from a human donor in good health (CMV status not recorded). Some clones in this sample may be carry-over from other donors' samples.

This clonotype was detected ten times or more. CDR3 amino acids: CASSHGTGREQYF. The CDR3 DNA follows: TGTGCCAGCAGCCACGGGACAGGGAGGGAGCAGTACTTC. The V call is TRBV12-3 or TRBV12-4, the J call TRBJ2-7; TRBD1 aligns across 9 bases. Trimming at V came to 6 bases and at J to 7 bases, leaving 7 bases not matched to a gene. The CDR3 consists of 13 residues.

This clonotype was counted ten times or more. The chain employs TRBV6-6 and TRBJ1-2; possibly TRBD1 for D (6 bases). V was cut by 7 bases and J by 5 bases, with 14 bases left in between. Germline V gene sequence: CDR1 MNHNY, CDR2 SVGAGI (reference sequence). This CDR3 is 13 amino acids long. This chain's CDR3 is CASTPGQAYGYTF. In DNA, the CDR3 is TGTGCCAGCACCCCGGGACAAGCGTATGGCTACACCTTC.

This clonotype was counted ten times or more. This sequence joins TRBV7-2 and TRBJ2-3, with D unclear. V was cut by 2 bases and J by 3 bases, with 9 bases left in between. The CDR3 spans 14 residues. From germline, CDR1 is SGHTA and CDR2 FQGNSA. CDR3: CASSLRGRTDTQYF. The CDR3 DNA sequence: TGTGCCAGCAGCTTAAGAGGACGTACAGATACGCAGTATTTT.

The J gene is TRBJ2-7, the V gene TRBV28, with TRBD1 matching over 7 bases. Germline values: CDR1 MDHEN, CDR2 SYDVKM. V was pared by 8 bases and J by 6 bases, with 10 bases of the junction left unmatched. CDR3 length: 13 residues. The CDR3 sequence: CASGRTGVAEQYF. CDR3 nucleotide sequence: TGTGCCAGCGGCAGAACAGGGGTGGCCGAGCAGTACTTC.

This clonotype appeared a few times. This chain uses TRBV6-2 or TRBV6-3 with TRBJ1-1; D gene uncertain. This CDR3 is 11 amino acids long. From germline, CDR1 is MNHEY and CDR2 SVGEGT. The germline V and J ends were trimmed by 11 bases and 6 bases, with 13 bases remaining between them. This CDR3 is CAAGDLAEAFF. For the CDR3, the DNA is TGTGCCGCCGGGGATCTGGCTGAAGCTTTCTTT.

The sample holds many counts of this clonotype. CDR3 residues: CSARDNSYEQYF. CDR3 in DNA: TGCAGTGCTAGGGACAACTCCTACGAGCAGTACTTC. The J gene is TRBJ2-7, the V gene TRBV20-1, with TRBD1 as a possible D gene (5 bases). Looked up from germline, CDR1 is DFQATT and CDR2 is SNEGSKA (reference sequence). Trimming shortened V by 3 bases and J by 0 bases, and 6 bases separated the two germline ends. This CDR3 has 12 amino acids.

This clonotype has more than one count but fewer than ten. This chain joins TRBV19 and TRBJ1-6; a weak D match, TRBD1 (5 bases). The length of the CDR3 is 13 residues. Trimming took 6 bases from V and 4 from J, leaving 7 bases between them. Germline loops: CDR1 LNHDA, CDR2 SQIVND (reference sequence). CDR3 bases: TGTGCCAGTAGCAAGGGGTATAATTCACCCCTCCACTTT. The encoded protein is CASSKGYNSPLHF.

This chain links TRBV27 with TRBJ2-6, with D possibly matching TRBD2 (6 bases). Germline assignment: CDR1 MNHEY and CDR2 SMNVEV (reference sequence). Trimming shortened V by 6 bases and J by 2 bases, and 11 bases separated the two germline ends. This CDR3 contains 15 residues. CDR3 protein: CASSPLAAGANVLTF. The CDR3 region has the DNA TGTGCCAGCAGCCCACTAGCTGCTGGGGCCAACGTCCTGACTTTC.

The chain couples TRBV5-8 to TRBJ2-1, with D maybe TRBD2 (7 bases). The CDR3 totals 15 residues. The V end was cut by 6 bases, the J end by 0 bases, with 13 bases between. The germline V gene has CDR1 SGHTS and CDR2 YDEGEE. The CDR3: CASMRGGSSYNEQFF. The CDR3 DNA reads TGTGCCAGCATGAGGGGGGGTAGCTCCTACAATGAGCAGTTCTTC. Using reference TRBV5-8 and TRBJ2-1 for the parts outside the CDR3, the full variable domain is EAGVTQSPTHLIKTRGQQATLRCSPISGHTSVYWYQQALGLGLQFLLWYDEGEERNRGNFPPRFSGRQFPNYSSELNVNALELEDSALYLCASMRGGSSYNEQFFGPGTRLTVL.

This clonotype was observed many times. This sequence joins TRBV7-2 and TRBJ2-2; no clear D. Germline V gives CDR1 SGHTA, CDR2 FQGNSA. Trimming pared 5 bases from V and 0 bases from J, leaving 7 bases between. The CDR3 is 14 amino acids. This CDR3 is CASSHSTNTGELFF. In nucleotides, the CDR3 is TGTGCCAGCAGCCATTCAACGAACACCGGGGAGCTGTTTTTT.

The chain is built from TRBV19 and TRBJ2-3; 10 bases are shared with TRBD1. V shed 3 bases, J shed 0 bases, and the junction held 3 bases outside the gene matches. This CDR3 is 16 amino acids long. Germline assignment: CDR1 LNHDA and CDR2 SQIVND (reference sequence). The CDR3 sequence is CASSMAGQGSTDTQYF. The CDR3 nucleotides read TGTGCCAGTAGTATGGCGGGACAGGGGAGCACAGATACGCAGTATTTT.

This clonotype came up a few times. The chain links TRBV30 to TRBJ1-5, with a weak D call TRBD1 (5 bases). CDR3 length: 13 amino acids. Between the trimmed V and J ends, which lost 1 base and 7 bases, there was a span of 11 bases. Germline values: CDR1 GTSNPN, CDR2 SVGIG (reference sequence). The CDR3 nucleotides are TGTGCCTGGAGTGCGGCAGGGACCCAGCCCCAGCATTTT. Amino acids: CAWSAAGTQPQHF.

This chain uses TRBV10-1 with TRBJ1-2; no clear D gene. The germline V gene encodes CDR1 WNHNN and CDR2 SYGVQD (reference sequence). The CDR3 sequence is 13 residues long. The V and J ends lost 0 bases and 8 bases respectively, with 10 bases between them. CDR3 region: CASSESFSGGYTF. The CDR3 DNA follows: TGCGCCAGCAGTGAGTCGTTCTCTGGAGGCTACACCTTC.

This clonotype was seen ten or more times. V gene TRBV11-3 combines with J gene TRBJ2-1; D is possibly TRBD1 (6 bases). Germline lookup yields CDR1 SGHNT and CDR2 YENEEA. The CDR3 length is 12 residues. V was shortened by 3 bases and J by 10 bases, with 10 bases between the two germline ends. In DNA form, the CDR3 reads TGTGCCAGCAGCTTGGGACAAAACGAGCAGTTCTTC. Translated: CASSLGQNEQFF.

This chain uses TRBV20-1 with TRBJ2-4, with a possible D match to TRBD2 (6 bases). V was shortened by 3 bases and J by 0 bases, with 15 bases between the two germline ends. Looked up from germline, CDR1 is DFQATT and CDR2 is SNEGSKA (reference sequence). The CDR3 totals 16 residues. CDR3 nucleotide sequence: TGCAGTGCTAGCGGGGGTAGCTCGGTAGCCAAAAACATTCAGTACTTC. It yields the protein CSASGGSSVAKNIQYF.